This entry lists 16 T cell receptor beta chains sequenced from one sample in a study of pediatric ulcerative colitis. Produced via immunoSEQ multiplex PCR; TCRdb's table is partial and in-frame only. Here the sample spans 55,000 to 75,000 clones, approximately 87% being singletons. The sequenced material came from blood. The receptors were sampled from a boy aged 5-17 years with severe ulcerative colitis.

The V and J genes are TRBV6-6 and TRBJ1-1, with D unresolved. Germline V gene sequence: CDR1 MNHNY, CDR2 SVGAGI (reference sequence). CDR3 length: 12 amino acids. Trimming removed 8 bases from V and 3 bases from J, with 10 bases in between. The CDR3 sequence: CASRISDTEAFF. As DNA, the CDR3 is TGTGCCAGCCGAATTTCGGACACTGAAGCTTTCTTT.

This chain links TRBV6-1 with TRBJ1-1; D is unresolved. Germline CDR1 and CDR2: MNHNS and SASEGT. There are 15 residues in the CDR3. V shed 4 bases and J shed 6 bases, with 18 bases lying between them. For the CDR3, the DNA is TGTGCCAGCAGTGCCCGGACGGGAGTACTGGCTGAAGCTTTCTTT. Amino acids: CASSARTGVLAEAFF.

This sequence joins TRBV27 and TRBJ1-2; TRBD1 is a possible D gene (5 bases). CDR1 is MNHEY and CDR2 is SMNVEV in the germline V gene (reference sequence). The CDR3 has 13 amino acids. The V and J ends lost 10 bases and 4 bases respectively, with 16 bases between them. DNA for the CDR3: TGTGCCACCCGACGAGGGCAGGGCTATGGCTACACCTTC. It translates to CATRRGQGYGYTF.

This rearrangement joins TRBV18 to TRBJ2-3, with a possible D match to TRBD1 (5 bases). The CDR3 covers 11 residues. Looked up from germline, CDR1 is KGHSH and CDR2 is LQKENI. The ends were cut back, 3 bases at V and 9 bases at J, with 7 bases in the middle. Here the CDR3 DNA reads TGTGCCAGCTCACCTGGGGCAACGCAGTATTTT. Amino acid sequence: CASSPGATQYF.

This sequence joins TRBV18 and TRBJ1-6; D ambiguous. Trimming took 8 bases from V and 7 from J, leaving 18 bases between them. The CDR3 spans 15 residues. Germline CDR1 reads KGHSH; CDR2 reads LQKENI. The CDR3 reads CASTTGIGRNSPLHF. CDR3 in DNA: TGTGCCAGCACGACGGGGATAGGGAGAAATTCACCCCTCCACTTT.

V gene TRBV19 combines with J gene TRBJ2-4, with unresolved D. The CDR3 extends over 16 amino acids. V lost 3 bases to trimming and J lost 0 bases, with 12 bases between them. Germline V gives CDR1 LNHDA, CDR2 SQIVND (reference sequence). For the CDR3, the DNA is TGTGCCAGTAGTATTGAGGTTGGGATAGCCAAAAACATTCAGTACTTC. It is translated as CASSIEVGIAKNIQYF.

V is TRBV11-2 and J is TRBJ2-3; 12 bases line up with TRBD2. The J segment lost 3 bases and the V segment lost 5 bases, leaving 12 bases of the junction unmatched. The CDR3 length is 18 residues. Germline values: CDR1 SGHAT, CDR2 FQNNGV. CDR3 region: CASSPTLALAGGTDTQYF. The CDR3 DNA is TGTGCCAGCAGCCCCACATTGGCGCTAGCGGGAGGGACAGATACGCAGTATTTT.

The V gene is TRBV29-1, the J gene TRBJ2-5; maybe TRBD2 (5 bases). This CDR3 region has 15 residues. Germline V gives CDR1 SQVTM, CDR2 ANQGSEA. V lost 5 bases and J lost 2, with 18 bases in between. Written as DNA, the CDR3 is TGCAGCGTTAAGGCCTGGACTCATGGGCAAGAGACCCAGTACTTC. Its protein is CSVKAWTHGQETQYF.

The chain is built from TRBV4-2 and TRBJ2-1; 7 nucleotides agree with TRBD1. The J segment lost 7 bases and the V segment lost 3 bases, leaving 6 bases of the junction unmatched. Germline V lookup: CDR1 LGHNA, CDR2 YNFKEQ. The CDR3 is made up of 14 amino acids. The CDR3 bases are TGTGCCAGCAGCCAGGCGACAGGGATTAATGAGCAGTTCTTC. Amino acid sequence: CASSQATGINEQFF.

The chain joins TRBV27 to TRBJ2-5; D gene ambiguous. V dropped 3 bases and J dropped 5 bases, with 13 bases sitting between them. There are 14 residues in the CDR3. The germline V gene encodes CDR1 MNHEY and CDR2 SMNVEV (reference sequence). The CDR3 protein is CASSLFSTYETQYF. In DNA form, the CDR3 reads TGTGCCAGCAGTTTGTTCTCGACCTACGAGACCCAGTACTTC.

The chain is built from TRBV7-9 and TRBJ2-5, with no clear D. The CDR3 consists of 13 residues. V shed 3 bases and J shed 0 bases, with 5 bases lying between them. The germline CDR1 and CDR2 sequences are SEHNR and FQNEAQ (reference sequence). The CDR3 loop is CASSLQDQETQYF. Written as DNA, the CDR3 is TGTGCCAGCAGCTTGCAGGACCAAGAGACCCAGTACTTC.

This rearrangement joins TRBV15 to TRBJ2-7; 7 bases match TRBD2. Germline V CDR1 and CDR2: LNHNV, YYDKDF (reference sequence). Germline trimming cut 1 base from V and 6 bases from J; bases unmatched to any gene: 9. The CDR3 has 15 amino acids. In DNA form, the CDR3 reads TGTGCCACCAGCAGAGTTTTTACGGGGGAGGGCGAGCAGTACTTC. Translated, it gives CATSRVFTGEGEQYF. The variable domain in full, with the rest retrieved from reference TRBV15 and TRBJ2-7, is DAMVIQNPRYQVTQFGKPVTLSCSQTLNHNVMYWYQQKSSQAPKLLFHYYDKDFNNEADTPDNFQSRRPNTSFCFLDIRSPGLGDTAMYLCATSRVFTGEGEQYFGPGTRLTVT.

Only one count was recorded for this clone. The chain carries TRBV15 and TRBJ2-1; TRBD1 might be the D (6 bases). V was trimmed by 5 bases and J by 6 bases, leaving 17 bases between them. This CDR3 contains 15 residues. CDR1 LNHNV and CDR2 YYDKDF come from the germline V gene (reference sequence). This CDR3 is CATSPFPGQVNEQFF. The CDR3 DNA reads TGTGCCACCAGCCCGTTTCCGGGACAAGTCAATGAGCAGTTCTTC. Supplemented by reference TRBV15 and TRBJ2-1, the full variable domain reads DAMVIQNPRYQVTQFGKPVTLSCSQTLNHNVMYWYQQKSSQAPKLLFHYYDKDFNNEADTPDNFQSRRPNTSFCFLDIRSPGLGDTAMYLCATSPFPGQVNEQFFGPGTRLTVL.

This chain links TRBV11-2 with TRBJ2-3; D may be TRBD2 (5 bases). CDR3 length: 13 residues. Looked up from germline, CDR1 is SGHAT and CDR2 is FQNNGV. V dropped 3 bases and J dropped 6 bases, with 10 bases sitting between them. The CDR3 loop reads CASSFTRMDTQYF. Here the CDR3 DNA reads TGTGCCAGCAGCTTTACTAGGATGGATACGCAGTATTTT.

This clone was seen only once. DNA of the CDR3: TGTGCCAGCAGTTTTGGGATTGAAAGGGGGGAGACCCAGTACTTC. Its translation: CASSFGIERGETQYF. This chain links TRBV27 with TRBJ2-5, with D possibly being TRBD1 (6 bases). The CDR3 has 15 amino acids. V shed 3 bases and J shed 5 bases, with 16 bases lying between them. Germline CDR1 is MNHEY and CDR2 is SMNVEV (reference sequence).

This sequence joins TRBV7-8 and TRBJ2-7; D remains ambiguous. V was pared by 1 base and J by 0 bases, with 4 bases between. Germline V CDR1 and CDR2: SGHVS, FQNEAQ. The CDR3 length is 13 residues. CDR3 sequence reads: CASSLGPSYEQYF. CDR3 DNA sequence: TGTGCCAGCAGCTTAGGACCCTCCTACGAGCAGTACTTC.